This section outlines one TCR beta chain sequence together with its context. The sample belongs to a study of blood T cell repertoires in COVID-19. On the study more broadly: Italy, Spain and the United States were the sources of the convalescent and acute COVID-19 samples.

Germline V gives CDR1 SGHKS, CDR2 YYEKEE (reference sequence). The CDR3 covers 14 residues. After removal of 0 bases from V and 10 bases from J, the junction contained 5 bases not matched to a gene. Method: immunoSEQ multiplex PCR; TCRdb's copy keeps in-frame clones and lacks some. Of over 250,000 clones in the sample, 85% to 90% were seen once. This clonotype was obtained from a human donor in a cohort sampled during active COVID-19. The source material was peripheral blood. This rearrangement joins TRBV5-5 to TRBJ2-1, with 9 bases identical to TRBD1. CDR3 sequence: CASSLVQGAGEQFF. The CDR3 bases are TGTGCCAGCAGCTTGGTACAGGGGGCTGGAGAGCAGTTCTTC.